What follows are 18 T cell receptor beta chains derived from one specimen sequenced in a study of blood T cell repertoires in COVID-19. The table came from immunoSEQ multiplex PCR; TCRdb's copy has only in-frame clones and leaves some out. The sample lists hundreds of thousands of clones, over 75% occurring once. Sequenced input: PBMCs or T cells enriched from blood (not recorded which). These receptors were taken from a man younger than 45 who had recovered from COVID-19.

The rearrangement joins TRBV7-9 to TRBJ2-2; 7 bases match TRBD2. CDR1 and CDR2 from the germline V gene are SEHNR and FQNEAQ (reference sequence). The CDR3 runs 15 residues. Trimming took 0 bases from V and 5 from J; bases not matched to a gene: 3. CDR3 amino acids: CASSLAGEGTGELFF. As DNA, the CDR3 is TGTGCCAGCAGCTTAGCAGGGGAGGGAACCGGGGAGCTGTTTTTT.

This clone was recorded many times. The chain carries TRBV28 and TRBJ1-5, with D perhaps matching TRBD1 (6 bases). Germline values: CDR1 MDHEN, CDR2 SYDVKM. CDR3 length equals 12 residues. The V end was cut by 5 bases, the J end by 10 bases, with 12 bases between. CDR3 sequence reads: CASSVQGGPQHF. Written as DNA, the CDR3 is TGTGCCAGCAGTGTACAGGGTGGACCCCAGCATTTT.

J is TRBJ2-5 and V is TRBV29-1; D gene ambiguous. V was cut by 5 bases and J by 5 bases, with 6 bases left in between. Germline assignment: CDR1 SQVTM and CDR2 ANQGSEA. The CDR3 sequence is 10 residues long. The CDR3 nucleotides are TGCAGCGTTCTATGGGAGACCCAGTACTTC. Amino acid sequence: CSVLWETQYF.

This sequence joins TRBV6-6 and TRBJ1-5, with 8 bases that match TRBD1. Unmatched junction bases numbered 7, after V lost 5 bases and J lost 7 bases. Germline CDR1 and CDR2: MNHNY and SVGAGI (reference sequence). The CDR3 sequence is 14 residues long. The CDR3 DNA follows: TGTGCCAGCAGTGGACAGGGAGTATACCAGCCCCAGCATTTT. It specifies CASSGQGVYQPQHF.

The DNA for the CDR3 is TGTGCCAGCAACTCGGCGGAGAACACTGAAGCTTTCTTT. Translated: CASNSAENTEAFF. The chain joins TRBV28 to TRBJ1-1; no reliable D call. Germline V CDR1 and CDR2: MDHEN, SYDVKM. The CDR3 loop spans 13 amino acids. The V and J ends lost 7 bases and 1 base respectively, with 10 bases between them. The whole variable domain, remainder taken from reference TRBV28 and TRBJ1-1, is DVKVTQSSRYLVKRTGEKVFLECVQDMDHENMFWYRQDPGLGLRLIYFSYDVKMKEKGDIPEGYSVSREKKERFSLILESASTNQTSMYLCASNSAENTEAFFGQGTRLTVV.

The chain links TRBV11-2 to TRBJ1-2, with a possible D match to TRBD1 (6 bases). The V gene lost 2 bases and the J gene lost 6 bases, with 13 bases spanning the gap. Per germline, CDR1 SGHAT and CDR2 FQNNGV. The CDR3 has 14 amino acids. CDR3 in amino acids: CASSLQQGVDGYTF. Written as DNA, the CDR3 is TGTGCCAGCAGCTTACAACAGGGTGTCGATGGCTACACCTTC. Looking up the rest from reference TRBV11-2 and TRBJ1-2 gives the full variable domain: EAGVAQSPRYKIIEKRQSVAFWCNPISGHATLYWYQQILGQGPKLLIQFQNNGVVDDSQLPKDRFSAERLKGVDSTLKIQPAKLEDSAVYLCASSLQQGVDGYTFGSGTRLTVV.

The chain is built from TRBV4-2 and TRBJ2-3, with D unresolved. Germline-derived CDR1 and CDR2 are LGHNA and YNFKEQ. The CDR3 totals 13 residues. Trimming pared 1 base from V and 6 bases from J, leaving 8 bases between. The CDR3 is CASSQGSWDTQYF. In DNA, the CDR3 is TGTGCCAGCAGCCAAGGGAGTTGGGATACGCAGTATTTT.

The CDR3 DNA reads as TGTGCCAGCAGAACCTTGTTCCGGGACAGGAGAGGCGAGGAGCTGTTTTTT. Its protein product is CASRTLFRDRRGEELFF. V usage is TRBV21-1 and J usage is TRBJ2-2; the table gives TRBD1 as D, unverified against the DNA. TRBV21-1 is classified as a pseudogene. The CDR3 extends over 17 amino acids.

The gene calls are TRBV7-2 and TRBJ2-4, with 9 bases aligning to TRBD1. Germline lookup yields CDR1 SGHTA and CDR2 FQGNSA. This CDR3 spans 14 amino acids. After removal of 1 base from V and 8 bases from J, the junction contained 3 bases not matched to a gene. As DNA, the CDR3 is TGTGCCAGCAGCTTAGGGACAGGGGTGGACATTCAGTACTTC. This encodes CASSLGTGVDIQYF.

The chain employs TRBV27 and TRBJ1-3; 8 positions agree with TRBD1. V lost 6 bases to trimming and J lost 2 bases; unmatched junction nucleotides: 0. The CDR3 has 13 amino acids. Germline CDR1 reads MNHEY; CDR2 reads SMNVEV (reference sequence). The chain's CDR3 is CASRGQAGNTIYF. As DNA, the CDR3 is TGTGCCAGCAGGGGACAGGCTGGAAACACCATATATTTT.

The rearrangement links TRBV3-1 (or the pseudogene TRBV3-2) to TRBJ1-2, with D maybe TRBD1 (6 bases). Trimming took 0 bases from V and 0 from J, leaving 11 bases between them. This CDR3 comprises 16 residues. The V gene's germline CDR1 is LGHDT and CDR2 YNNKEL (reference sequence). DNA for the CDR3: TGTGCCAGCAGCCAAGACAGTACAGGGCCTAACTATGGCTACACCTTC. Translation gives CASSQDSTGPNYGYTF.

The chain recombines TRBV3-1 (or the pseudogene TRBV3-2) with TRBJ2-3, with 11 nucleotides matching TRBD2. In germline, CDR1 is LGHDT, CDR2 YNNKEL (reference sequence). J lost 4 bases, V lost 1 base, and 7 bases had no gene match. This CDR3 is 17 amino acids long. CDR3 protein: CASSQGKLAGVADTQYF. DNA of the CDR3: TGTGCCAGCAGCCAAGGAAAACTAGCGGGAGTTGCAGATACGCAGTATTTT.

In this sample, this clone turned up once. The chain combines TRBV10-3 with TRBJ2-1; 13 bases line up with TRBD2. Germline values: CDR1 ENHRY, CDR2 SYGVKD. With 11 bases clipped from V and 7 bases from J, the junction kept 8 bases outside the gene matches. The CDR3 has 14 amino acids. Here the CDR3 reads CAYRTSGSQNEQFF. The CDR3 DNA follows: TGTGCCTACCGGACTAGCGGGAGTCAAAATGAGCAGTTCTTC.

The chain carries TRBV7-2 and TRBJ1-1, with a possible D match to TRBD1 (5 bases). From germline, CDR1 is SGHTA and CDR2 FQGNSA. V gave up 5 bases and J gave up 0 bases, with 16 bases separating them. This CDR3 has 16 residues. CDR3 in amino acids: CASSPRVRNMNTEAFF. The CDR3 nucleotides are TGTGCCAGCAGCCCCAGGGTCAGAAATATGAACACTGAAGCTTTCTTT.

The rearrangement uses TRBV28 and TRBJ2-3, with TRBD2 matching 12 bases. V was clipped by 3 bases and J by 6 bases; unmatched bases: 7. The V gene's germline CDR1 is MDHEN and CDR2 SYDVKM. The CDR3 sequence is 16 residues long. CDR3 sequence: CASSFPGLAGTDTQYF. In DNA form, the CDR3 reads TGTGCCAGCAGTTTCCCTGGACTAGCGGGAACCGATACGCAGTATTTT.

J is TRBJ1-5 and V is TRBV27, with 8 bases fitting TRBD1. After removal of 3 bases from V and 4 bases from J, the junction contained 2 bases not matched to a gene. This CDR3 contains 14 residues. Looked up from germline, CDR1 is MNHEY and CDR2 is SMNVEV (reference sequence). CDR3 protein: CASSFDRGNQPQHF. The CDR3 DNA sequence: TGTGCCAGCAGTTTCGACAGGGGAAATCAGCCCCAGCATTTT.

A single count supports this clone. The chain joins TRBV10-3 to TRBJ2-1; TRBD2 aligns across 11 bases. Germline-derived CDR1 and CDR2 are ENHRY and SYGVKD. Trimming took 8 bases from V and 7 from J; bases not matched to a gene: 7. The CDR3 extends over 14 amino acids. The CDR3 here is CAIGLLAGENEQFF. The CDR3 coding sequence is TGTGCCATCGGATTACTAGCGGGAGAAAATGAGCAGTTCTTC.

The chain uses TRBV3-1 (or the pseudogene TRBV3-2) and TRBJ1-1; 12 bases map to TRBD1. The CDR3 contains 15 residues. Germline V CDR1 and CDR2: LGHDT, YNNKEL (reference sequence). V shed 1 base, J shed 11 bases, and the junction held 8 bases outside the gene matches. CDR3 in DNA: TGTGCCAGCAGCCAAGTCCCTGGGACAGGGGGCAATGCTTTCTTT. Translating it yields CASSQVPGTGGNAFF.